The 5 T cell receptor beta chains below all came from one sample that was sequenced in a study of blood T cell repertoires in COVID-19. Data came from immunoSEQ multiplex PCR; TCRdb stores just in-frame clones and leaves some out. The sample shows some 180,000 clones, 75% to 95% of them seen only once. Sequenced input: peripheral blood. All receptors come from a man aged 50 or older with acute or convalescent COVID-19.

This chain joins TRBV4-2 and TRBJ2-5; 11 bases are shared with TRBD2. The CDR3 extends over 15 amino acids. CDR1 LGHNA and CDR2 YNFKEQ come from the germline V gene. The junction had 2 bases not matched to a gene; V was cut back by 0 bases and J by 5 bases. The CDR3 sequence: CASSQELAGAETQYF. The CDR3 nucleotides are TGTGCCAGCAGCCAAGAACTAGCGGGGGCGGAGACCCAGTACTTC.

This clone was observed a few times. The chain uses TRBV7-9 and TRBJ1-1, with 8 positions matching TRBD1. V was clipped by 4 bases and J by 1 base; unmatched bases: 2. CDR1 and CDR2 (germline): SEHNR, FQNEAQ (reference sequence). This CDR3 comprises 14 residues. CDR3 sequence (DNA): TGTGCCAGCAGCTCGGGACAGGAGAACACTGAAGCTTTCTTT. It translates to CASSSGQENTEAFF.

J is TRBJ2-3 and V is TRBV7-2; D is possibly TRBD2 (5 bases). This CDR3 is 14 amino acids long. V lost 3 bases to trimming and J lost 0 bases, with 7 bases between them. Germline lookup yields CDR1 SGHTA and CDR2 FQGNSA. The CDR3 DNA reads as TGTGCCAGCAGCTTTAGGACTAGCACAGATACGCAGTATTTT. This translates into CASSFRTSTDTQYF.

V and J are TRBV19 and TRBJ1-2; 10 bases agree with TRBD1. The germline V gene encodes CDR1 LNHDA and CDR2 SQIVND (reference sequence). The CDR3 loop spans 15 amino acids. Trimming at V came to 6 bases and at J to 3 bases, leaving 7 bases not matched to a gene. CDR3 in amino acids: CASRGTGVSDYGYTF. The CDR3 DNA follows: TGTGCCAGTAGAGGGACAGGGGTATCAGACTATGGCTACACCTTC.

The chain combines TRBV7-9 with TRBJ2-2; TRBD2 matches 10 bases. The CDR3 spans 16 residues. Germline loops: CDR1 SEHNR, CDR2 FQNEAQ (reference sequence). Trimming cost V 5 bases and J 1 base; bases outside gene matches: 4. In nucleotides, the CDR3 is TGTGCCAGCAGCCCCGGGACTAGCGTGAACACCGGGGAGCTGTTTTTT. Its protein product is CASSPGTSVNTGELFF. The full variable domain, rest sourced from reference TRBV7-9 and TRBJ2-2, is DTGVSQNPRHKITKRGQNVTFRCDPISEHNRLYWYRQTLGQGPEFLTYFQNEAQLEKSRLLSDRFSAERPKGSFSTLEIQRTEQGDSAMYLCASSPGTSVNTGELFFGEGSRLTVL.